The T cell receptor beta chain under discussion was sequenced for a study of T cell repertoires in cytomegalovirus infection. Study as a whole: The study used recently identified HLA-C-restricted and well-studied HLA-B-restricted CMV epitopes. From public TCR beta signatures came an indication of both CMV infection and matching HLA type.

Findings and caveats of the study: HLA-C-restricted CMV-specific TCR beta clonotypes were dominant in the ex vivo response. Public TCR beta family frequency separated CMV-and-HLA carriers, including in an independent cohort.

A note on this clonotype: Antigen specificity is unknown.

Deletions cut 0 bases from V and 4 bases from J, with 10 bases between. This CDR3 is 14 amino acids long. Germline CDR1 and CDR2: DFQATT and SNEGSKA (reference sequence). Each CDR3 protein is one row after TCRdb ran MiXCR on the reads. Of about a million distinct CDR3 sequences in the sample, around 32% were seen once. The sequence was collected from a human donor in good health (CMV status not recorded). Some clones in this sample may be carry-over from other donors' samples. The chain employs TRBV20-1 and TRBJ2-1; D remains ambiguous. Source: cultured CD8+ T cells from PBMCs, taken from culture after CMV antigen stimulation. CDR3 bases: TGCAGTGCTAGAGAGTTGGGGATTTACAATGAGCAGTTCTTC. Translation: CSARELGIYNEQFF.